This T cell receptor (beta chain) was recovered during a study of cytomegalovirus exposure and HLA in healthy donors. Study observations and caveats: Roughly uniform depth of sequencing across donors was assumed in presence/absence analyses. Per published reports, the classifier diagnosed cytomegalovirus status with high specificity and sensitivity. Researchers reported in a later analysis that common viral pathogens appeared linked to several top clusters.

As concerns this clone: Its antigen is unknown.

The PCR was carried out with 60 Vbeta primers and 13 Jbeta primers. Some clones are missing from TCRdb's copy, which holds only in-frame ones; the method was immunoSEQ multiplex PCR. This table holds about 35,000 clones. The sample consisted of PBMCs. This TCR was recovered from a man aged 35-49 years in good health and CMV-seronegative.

CDR3 DNA: TGCGCCAGCAGCCGGGGGCTCAGTAATGAAAAACTGTTTTTT. Protein: CASSRGLSNEKLFF. The chain has TRBV4-1 and TRBJ1-4; possibly TRBD1 for D (6 bases). This CDR3 comprises 14 residues. From germline, CDR1 is MGHRA and CDR2 YSYEKL. Trimming took 4 bases from V and 4 from J, leaving 10 bases between them.